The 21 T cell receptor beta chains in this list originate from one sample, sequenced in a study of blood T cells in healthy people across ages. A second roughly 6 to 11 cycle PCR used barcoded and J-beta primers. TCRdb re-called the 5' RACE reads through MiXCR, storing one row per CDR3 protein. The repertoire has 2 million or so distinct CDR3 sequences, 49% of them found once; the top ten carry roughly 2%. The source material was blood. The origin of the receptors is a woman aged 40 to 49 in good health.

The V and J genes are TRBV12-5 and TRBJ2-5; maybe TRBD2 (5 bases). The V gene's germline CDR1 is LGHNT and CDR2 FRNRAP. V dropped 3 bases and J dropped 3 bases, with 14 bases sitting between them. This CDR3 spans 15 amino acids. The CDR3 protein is CASGFGIDEKETQYF. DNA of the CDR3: TGTGCTAGTGGTTTCGGGATCGACGAAAAAGAGACCCAGTACTTC.

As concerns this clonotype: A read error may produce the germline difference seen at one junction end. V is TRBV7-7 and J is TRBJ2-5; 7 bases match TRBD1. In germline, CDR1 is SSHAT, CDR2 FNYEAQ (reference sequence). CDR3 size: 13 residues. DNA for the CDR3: TGTGCTAGCAGCCCCATGGACAGGCAGACCCAGTACTTC. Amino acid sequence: CASSPMDRQTQYF.

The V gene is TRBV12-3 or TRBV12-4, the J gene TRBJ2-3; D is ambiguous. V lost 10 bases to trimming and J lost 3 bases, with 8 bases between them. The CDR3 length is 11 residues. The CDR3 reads CATRPTDTQYF. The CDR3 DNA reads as TGTGCCACCCGACCTACAGATACGCAGTATTTT.

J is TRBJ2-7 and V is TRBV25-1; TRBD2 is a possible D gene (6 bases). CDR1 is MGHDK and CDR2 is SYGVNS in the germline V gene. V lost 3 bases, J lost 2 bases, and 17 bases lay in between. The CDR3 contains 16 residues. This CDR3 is CASSDPDLEGTYEQYF. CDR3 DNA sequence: TGTGCCAGCAGTGACCCTGACCTGGAGGGCACCTACGAGCAGTACTTC.

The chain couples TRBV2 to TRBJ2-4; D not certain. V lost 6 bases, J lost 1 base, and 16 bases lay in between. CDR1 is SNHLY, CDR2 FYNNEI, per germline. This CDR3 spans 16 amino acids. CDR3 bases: TGTGCCAGCAGGGACCGGGCCGGTTACGCCAAAAACATTCAGTACTTC. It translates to CASRDRAGYAKNIQYF.

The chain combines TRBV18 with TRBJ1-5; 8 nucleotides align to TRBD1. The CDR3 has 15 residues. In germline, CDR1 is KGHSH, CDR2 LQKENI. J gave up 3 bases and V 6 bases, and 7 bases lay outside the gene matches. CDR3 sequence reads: CASSPGQGHNQPQHF. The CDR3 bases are TGTGCCAGCTCCCCAGGACAGGGACACAATCAGCCCCAGCATTTT. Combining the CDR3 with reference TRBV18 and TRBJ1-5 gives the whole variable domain NAGVMQNPRHLVRRRGQEARLRCSPMKGHSHVYWYRQLPEEGLKFMVYLQKENIIDESGMPKERFSAEFPKEGPSILRIQQVVRGDSAAYFCASSPGQGHNQPQHFGDGTRLSIL.

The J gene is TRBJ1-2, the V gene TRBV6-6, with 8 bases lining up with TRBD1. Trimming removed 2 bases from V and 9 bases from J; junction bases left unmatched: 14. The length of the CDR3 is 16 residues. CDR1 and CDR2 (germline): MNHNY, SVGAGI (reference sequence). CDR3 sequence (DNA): TGTGCCAGCAGTTACGAAGCCATTGGACAGGGTGATCGCTACACCTTC. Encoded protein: CASSYEAIGQGDRYTF.

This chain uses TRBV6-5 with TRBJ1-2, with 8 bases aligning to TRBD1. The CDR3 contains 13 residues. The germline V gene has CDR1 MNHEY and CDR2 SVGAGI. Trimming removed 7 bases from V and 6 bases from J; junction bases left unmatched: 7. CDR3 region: CASTNRGEDGYTF. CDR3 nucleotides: TGTGCCAGCACCAACAGGGGGGAAGATGGCTACACCTTC.

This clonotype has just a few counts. DNA of the CDR3: TGTGCCAGCAGTTACTGGTTGGGTCAGGTAAATTCCTACGAGCAGTACTTC. Translated: CASSYWLGQVNSYEQYF. The rearrangement uses TRBV6-6 and TRBJ2-7; D is uncertain. Trimming cost V 1 base and J 1 base, with 17 bases left between them. The germline V gene has CDR1 MNHNY and CDR2 SVGAGI (reference sequence). The CDR3 runs 17 residues.

CDR3 nucleotides: TGCAGTGCCCCGGCGAGCGGGGCCAGGGATACGCAGTATTTT. It translates to CSAPASGARDTQYF. This sequence joins TRBV20-1 and TRBJ2-3; TRBD2 agrees at 7 bases. V was pared by 6 bases and J by 6 bases, with 12 bases of the junction left unmatched. The germline V gene has CDR1 DFQATT and CDR2 SNEGSKA (reference sequence). This CDR3 region has 14 residues.

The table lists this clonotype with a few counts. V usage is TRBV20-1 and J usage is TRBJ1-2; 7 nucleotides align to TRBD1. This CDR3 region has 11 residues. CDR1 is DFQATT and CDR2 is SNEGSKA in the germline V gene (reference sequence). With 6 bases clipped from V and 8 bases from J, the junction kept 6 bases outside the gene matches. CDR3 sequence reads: CSAMTGLGYTF. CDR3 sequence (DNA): TGCAGTGCCATGACAGGGTTAGGCTACACCTTC.

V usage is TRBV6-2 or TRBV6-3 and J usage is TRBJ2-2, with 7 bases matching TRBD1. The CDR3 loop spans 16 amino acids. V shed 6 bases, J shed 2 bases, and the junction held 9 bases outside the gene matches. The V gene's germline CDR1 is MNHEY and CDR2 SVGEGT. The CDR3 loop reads CASRDPRDRNTGELFF. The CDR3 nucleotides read TGTGCCAGCAGAGACCCCCGGGACAGAAACACCGGGGAGCTGTTTTTT.

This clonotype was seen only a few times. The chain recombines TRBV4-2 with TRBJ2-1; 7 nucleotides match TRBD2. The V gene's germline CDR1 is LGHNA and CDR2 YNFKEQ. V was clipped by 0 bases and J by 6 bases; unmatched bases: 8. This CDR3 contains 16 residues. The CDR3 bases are TGTGCCAGCAGCCAAGATGATGCGGGGGAGGGCAATGAGCAGTTCTTC. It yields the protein CASSQDDAGEGNEQFF.

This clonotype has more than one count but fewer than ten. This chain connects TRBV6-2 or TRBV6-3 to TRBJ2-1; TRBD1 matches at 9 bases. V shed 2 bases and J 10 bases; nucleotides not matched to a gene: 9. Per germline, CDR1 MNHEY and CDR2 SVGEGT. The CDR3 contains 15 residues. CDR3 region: CASSYANRGRREQFF. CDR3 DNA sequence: TGTGCCAGCAGTTACGCGAACAGGGGGCGCCGGGAGCAGTTCTTC.

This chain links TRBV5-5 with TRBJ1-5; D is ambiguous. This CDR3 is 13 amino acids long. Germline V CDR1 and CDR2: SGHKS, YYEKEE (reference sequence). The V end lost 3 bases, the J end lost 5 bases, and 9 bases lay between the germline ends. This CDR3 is CASSWDYYQPQHF. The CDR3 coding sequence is TGTGCCAGCAGCTGGGATTATTATCAGCCCCAGCATTTT.

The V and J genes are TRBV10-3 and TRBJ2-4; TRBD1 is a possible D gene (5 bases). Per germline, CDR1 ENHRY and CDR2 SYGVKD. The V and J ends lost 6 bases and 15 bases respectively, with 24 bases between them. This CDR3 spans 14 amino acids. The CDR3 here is CAISPQGPSYERYF. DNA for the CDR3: TGTGCCATCAGCCCGCAGGGTCCCTCCTACGAGCGGTACTTC.

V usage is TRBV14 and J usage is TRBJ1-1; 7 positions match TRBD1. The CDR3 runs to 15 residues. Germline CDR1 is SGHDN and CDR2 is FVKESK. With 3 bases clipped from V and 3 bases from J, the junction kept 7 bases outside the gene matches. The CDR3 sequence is CASSHTGVGDTEAFF. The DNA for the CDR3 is TGTGCCAGCAGCCATACAGGGGTCGGTGACACTGAAGCTTTCTTT.

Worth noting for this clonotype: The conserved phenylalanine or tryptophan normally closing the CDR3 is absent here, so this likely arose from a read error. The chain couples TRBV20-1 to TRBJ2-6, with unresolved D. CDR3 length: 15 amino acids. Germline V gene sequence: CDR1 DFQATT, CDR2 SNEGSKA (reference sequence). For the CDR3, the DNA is TGCAGTGTTAGAGATCCAGGCTCTGGGGCCAACGTCCTGACTTTA. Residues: CSVRDPGSGANVLTL.

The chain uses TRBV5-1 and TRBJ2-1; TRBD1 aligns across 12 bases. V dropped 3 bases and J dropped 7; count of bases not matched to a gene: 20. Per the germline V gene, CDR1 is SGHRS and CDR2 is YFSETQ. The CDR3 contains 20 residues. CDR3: CASSSLGALPGQGARNEQFF. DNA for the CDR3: TGCGCCAGCAGCTCCTTAGGAGCCCTACCGGGACAGGGGGCGCGAAATGAGCAGTTCTTC.

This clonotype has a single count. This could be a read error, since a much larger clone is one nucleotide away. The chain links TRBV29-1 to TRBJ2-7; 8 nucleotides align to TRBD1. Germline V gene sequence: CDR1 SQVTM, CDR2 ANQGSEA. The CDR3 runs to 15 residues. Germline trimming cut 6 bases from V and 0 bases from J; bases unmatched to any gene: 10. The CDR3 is CSVRGGQDGSYEQYF. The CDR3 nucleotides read TGCAGCGTAAGAGGGGGACAGGACGGCTCCTACGAGCAGTACTTC.

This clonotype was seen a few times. The CDR3 bases are TGTGCCAGCAGCTTAATGAGGACCTCCTCCTACAATGAGCAGTTCTTC. Amino acids: CASSLMRTSSYNEQFF. The chain joins TRBV7-3 to TRBJ2-1; no reliable D call. CDR1 and CDR2 (germline): SGHTA, FQGTGA. Trimming pared 1 base from V and 0 bases from J, leaving 10 bases between. CDR3 length: 16 amino acids.